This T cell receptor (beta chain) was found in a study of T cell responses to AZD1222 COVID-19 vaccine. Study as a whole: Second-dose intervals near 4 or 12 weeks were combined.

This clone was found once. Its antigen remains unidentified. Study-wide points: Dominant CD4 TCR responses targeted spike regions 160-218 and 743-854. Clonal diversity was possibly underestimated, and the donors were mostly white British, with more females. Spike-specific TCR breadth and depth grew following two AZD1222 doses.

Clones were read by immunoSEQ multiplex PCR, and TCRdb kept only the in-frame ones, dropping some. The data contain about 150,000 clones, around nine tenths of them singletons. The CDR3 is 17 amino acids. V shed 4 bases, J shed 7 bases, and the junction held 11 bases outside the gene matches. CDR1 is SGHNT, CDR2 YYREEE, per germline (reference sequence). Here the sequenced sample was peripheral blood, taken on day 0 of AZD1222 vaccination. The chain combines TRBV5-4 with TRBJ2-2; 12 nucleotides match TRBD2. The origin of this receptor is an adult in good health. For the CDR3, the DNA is TGTGCCAGCAGCCCAGAGACTAGCGGGAGTCGTATCGGGGAGCTGTTTTTT. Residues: CASSPETSGSRIGELFF.